This is a list of T cell receptor beta chains from one sample in a study of T cells in Graves' hyperthyroidism and ophthalmopathy. TCRdb ran MiXCR on the multiplex PCR reads and lists one entry per CDR3 protein. The table records around 25,000 distinct CDR3 sequences, 45% to 50% of them present only once. Sample: blood. The receptor set was obtained from a woman in her thirties or forties with Graves' hyperthyroidism that later progressed to Graves' ophthalmopathy. Both conserved end residues are part of each CDR3. The D gene is left open where the match is weak. Size values are once, few and many counts, or a class for expanded clones, and some rows have none.

CDR3aa: CASSLVSQRNTIYF; CDR3nt: TGTGCCAGCAGCTTGGTTTCACAGAGAAACACCATATATTTT; j_gene: TRBJ1-3; v_gene: TRBV5-8; abundance: many; d_gene: .
CDR3aa: CASSFGTDVNIQYF; CDR3nt: TGTGCCAGCAGTTTCGGGACAGATGTAAACATTCAGTACTTC; j_gene: TRBJ2-4; v_gene: TRBV12-3/TRBV12-4; abundance: .; d_gene: TRBD1
CDR3aa: CATWGRGSPNQRQHF; CDR3nt: TGTGCCACGTGGGGTCGGGGTTCGCCCAATCAGCGCCAGCATTTT; j_gene: TRBJ1-5; v_gene: TRBV2; abundance: .; d_gene: .
CDR3aa: CASSPGNGELFF; CDR3nt: TGTGCCAGCAGCCCAGGGAACGGGGAGCTGTTTTTT; j_gene: TRBJ2-2; v_gene: TRBV7-3; abundance: .; d_gene: .
CDR3aa: CSARGGSGRPTDTQYF; CDR3nt: TGCAGTGCCAGAGGGGGTAGCGGGAGGCCCACAGATACGCAGTATTTT; j_gene: TRBJ2-3; v_gene: TRBV20-1; abundance: .; d_gene: TRBD2
CDR3aa: CRGGLAGGSGYF; CDR3nt: TGCAGGGGTGGACTAGCGGGAGGGTCGGGCTACTTC; j_gene: TRBJ2-7; v_gene: TRBV20-1; abundance: .; d_gene: TRBD2
CDR3aa: CASSSIGSSSYEQYF; CDR3nt: TGCGCCAGCAGCTCCATAGGTAGTAGCTCCTACGAGCAGTACTTC; j_gene: TRBJ2-7; v_gene: TRBV5-1; abundance: many; d_gene: .
CDR3aa: CASSIARGPFEYGYTF; CDR3nt: TGTGCCAGTAGTATAGCCAGGGGACCGTTTGAATATGGCTACACCTTC; j_gene: TRBJ1-2; v_gene: TRBV19; abundance: .; d_gene: .
CDR3aa: CASSPGLKTGELFF; CDR3nt: TGTGCCAGCTCACCCGGGCTGAAAACCGGGGAGCTGTTTTTT; j_gene: TRBJ2-2; v_gene: TRBV18; abundance: .; d_gene: .
CDR3aa: CSANGRAGEQYF; CDR3nt: TGCAGTGCTAACGGGAGGGCCGGTGAGCAGTATTTT; j_gene: TRBJ2-3; v_gene: TRBV20-1; abundance: .; d_gene: TRBD2
CDR3aa: CASSVPSRPGELFF; CDR3nt: TGTGCCAGCAGCGTACCGTCGCGTCCCGGGGAGCTGTTTTTT; j_gene: TRBJ2-2; v_gene: TRBV9; abundance: few; d_gene: .
CDR3aa: CASSSAGGEGPQHF; CDR3nt: TGTGCCAGCAGCTCGGCAGGGGGCGAGGGTCCCCAGCATTTT; j_gene: TRBJ1-5; v_gene: TRBV7-8; abundance: medium-sized; d_gene: TRBD1
CDR3aa: CASSFAGGAGELFF; CDR3nt: TGCGCCAGCAGCTTCGCCGGGGGGGCAGGGGAGCTGTTTTTT; j_gene: TRBJ2-2; v_gene: TRBV5-1; abundance: .; d_gene: TRBD2
CDR3aa: CASSKKPLAGGPGETQYF; CDR3nt: TGTGCCAGCAGCAAGAAACCTCTAGCGGGAGGGCCCGGGGAGACCCAGTACTTC; j_gene: TRBJ2-5; v_gene: TRBV7-3; abundance: .; d_gene: TRBD2
CDR3aa: CASSIDQGGTEAFF; CDR3nt: TGTGCCAGTAGTATAGATCAGGGCGGCACTGAAGCTTTCTTT; j_gene: TRBJ1-1; v_gene: TRBV19; abundance: .; d_gene: .
CDR3aa: CSVVGLEPYNEQFF; CDR3nt: TGCAGCGTTGTGGGACTAGAACCCTACAATGAGCAGTTCTTC; j_gene: TRBJ2-1; v_gene: TRBV29-1; abundance: few; d_gene: TRBD2
CDR3aa: CASSTDRNRVTEAFF; CDR3nt: TGTGCCAGCAGCACAGACAGAAACAGGGTTACTGAAGCTTTCTTT; j_gene: TRBJ1-1; v_gene: TRBV7-9; abundance: .; d_gene: .
CDR3aa: CASSGGTQDYEQYF; CDR3nt: TGTGCCAGCAGTGGCGGGACACAAGACTACGAGCAGTACTTC; j_gene: TRBJ2-7; v_gene: TRBV6-1; abundance: many; d_gene: .
CDR3aa: CASSSPGGRATYEQYF; CDR3nt: TGTGCCAGCAGCTCCCCTGGCGGGAGGGCCACCTACGAGCAGTACTTC; j_gene: TRBJ2-7; v_gene: TRBV28; abundance: many; d_gene: TRBD2
CDR3aa: CASSQGGNTEAFF; CDR3nt: TGTGCCAGCTCGCAGGGGGGGAACACTGAAGCTTTCTTT; j_gene: TRBJ1-1; v_gene: TRBV18; abundance: .; d_gene: TRBD1
CDR3aa: CASRGQGPYNEQFF; CDR3nt: TGTGCCAGCAGGGGACAGGGTCCCTACAATGAGCAGTTCTTC; j_gene: TRBJ2-1; v_gene: TRBV25-1; abundance: .; d_gene: TRBD1
CDR3aa: CASSPYPGQGETQYF; CDR3nt: TGCGCCAGCAGCCCGTATCCGGGACAGGGGGAGACCCAGTACTTC; j_gene: TRBJ2-5; v_gene: TRBV4-3; abundance: .; d_gene: TRBD1
CDR3aa: CASSVSSGSSYEQYF; CDR3nt: TGTGCCAGCAGCGTATCGAGCGGGAGCTCCTACGAGCAGTACTTC; j_gene: TRBJ2-7; v_gene: TRBV9; abundance: few; d_gene: TRBD2
CDR3aa: CASSQVGTQYF; CDR3nt: TGTGCCAGCAGCCAAGTGGGGACCCAGTACTTC; j_gene: TRBJ2-5; v_gene: TRBV7-6; abundance: .; d_gene: .
CDR3aa: CASSLGTGWNQPQHF; CDR3nt: TGTGCCAGCAGCTTAGGGACAGGGTGGAATCAGCCCCAGCATTTT; j_gene: TRBJ1-5; v_gene: TRBV11-1; abundance: few; d_gene: TRBD1
CDR3aa: CASSSPGGVTYEQYF; CDR3nt: TGTGCCAGTAGCTCCCCGGGGGGTGTAACCTACGAGCAGTACTTC; j_gene: TRBJ2-7; v_gene: TRBV19; abundance: medium-sized; d_gene: TRBD2
CDR3aa: CAWSASPGGGNQPQHF; CDR3nt: TGTGCCTGGAGTGCTTCTCCCGGCGGGGGCAATCAGCCCCAGCATTTT; j_gene: TRBJ1-5; v_gene: TRBV30; abundance: .; d_gene: .
CDR3aa: CASRRTSGSNGYEQFF; CDR3nt: TGTGCCAGCAGACGGACTAGCGGGAGTAATGGATATGAGCAGTTCTTC; j_gene: TRBJ2-1; v_gene: TRBV6-5; abundance: .; d_gene: TRBD2
CDR3aa: CASSSGLAGPSSTDTQYF; CDR3nt: TGTGCCAGCAGCTCGGGACTAGCGGGCCCTTCTAGCACAGATACGCAGTATTTT; j_gene: TRBJ2-3; v_gene: TRBV7-8; abundance: .; d_gene: TRBD2
CDR3aa: CASSSTSGRSGGTDTQYF; CDR3nt: TGTGCCAGCAGCTCGACTAGCGGGAGAAGTGGTGGCACAGATACGCAGTATTTT; j_gene: TRBJ2-3; v_gene: TRBV7-9; abundance: .; d_gene: TRBD2
CDR3aa: CASSVNREGTEAFF; CDR3nt: TGTGCCAGCAGTGTCAACAGGGAGGGCACTGAAGCTTTCTTT; j_gene: TRBJ1-1; v_gene: TRBV2; abundance: .; d_gene: .
CDR3aa: CASSLSFGSSYEQYF; CDR3nt: TGTGCCAGCAGCTTGTCGTTTGGCTCCTCCTACGAGCAGTACTTC; j_gene: TRBJ2-7; v_gene: TRBV5-5; abundance: .; d_gene: .
CDR3aa: CSVGQSYEQYF; CDR3nt: TGCAGCGTCGGACAGTCCTACGAGCAGTACTTC; j_gene: TRBJ2-7; v_gene: TRBV29-1; abundance: few; d_gene: .
CDR3aa: CASSPIPISEQFF; CDR3nt: TGTGCCAGCAGCCCCATCCCCATAAGTGAGCAGTTCTTC; j_gene: TRBJ2-1; v_gene: TRBV11-3; abundance: .; d_gene: .
CDR3aa: CASSPTGGAFDTQYF; CDR3nt: TGTGCCAGCTCACCGACAGGGGGCGCTTTCGATACGCAGTATTTT; j_gene: TRBJ2-3; v_gene: TRBV18; abundance: few; d_gene: TRBD1
CDR3aa: CASSPRLAGGETQYF; CDR3nt: TGTGCCAGCAGCCCTCGACTAGCGGGAGGGGAGACCCAGTACTTC; j_gene: TRBJ2-5; v_gene: TRBV7-9; abundance: .; d_gene: TRBD2
CDR3aa: CASSLEGGRNTEAFF; CDR3nt: TGTGCCAGCAGCTTAGAAGGTGGCAGGAACACTGAAGCTTTCTTT; j_gene: TRBJ1-1; v_gene: TRBV7-2; abundance: .; d_gene: .
CDR3aa: CASNPWGGAYEQYF; CDR3nt: TGTGCCAGCAATCCGTGGGGGGGAGCCTACGAGCAGTACTTC; j_gene: TRBJ2-7; v_gene: TRBV6-5; abundance: .; d_gene: TRBD2
CDR3aa: CSVEGSAESTDTQYF; CDR3nt: TGCAGCGTTGAAGGTTCGGCGGAAAGCACAGATACGCAGTATTTT; j_gene: TRBJ2-3; v_gene: TRBV29-1; abundance: .; d_gene: .
CDR3aa: CATRGKYTDTQYF; CDR3nt: TGTGCCACCAGAGGCAAGTACACAGATACGCAGTATTTT; j_gene: TRBJ2-3; v_gene: TRBV24-1; abundance: .; d_gene: .
CDR3aa: CASSEGLARGTGELFF; CDR3nt: TGTGCCAGCAGTGAAGGTCTAGCAAGGGGCACCGGGGAGCTGTTTTTT; j_gene: TRBJ2-2; v_gene: TRBV2; abundance: .; d_gene: .
CDR3aa: CASKDSNYGYTF; CDR3nt: TGTGCCAGCAAGGACAGTAACTATGGCTACACCTTC; j_gene: TRBJ1-2; v_gene: TRBV6-5; abundance: .; d_gene: .
CDR3aa: CASSETGGPDTQYF; CDR3nt: TGTGCCAGCAGTGAGACGGGAGGGCCGGATACGCAGTATTTT; j_gene: TRBJ2-3; v_gene: TRBV6-4; abundance: medium-sized; d_gene: TRBD2
CDR3aa: CASSQGDRGYTF; CDR3nt: TGTGCCAGCAGCCAAGGAGACAGGGGCTACACCTTC; j_gene: TRBJ1-2; v_gene: TRBV25-1; abundance: .; d_gene: .
CDR3aa: CASSSPGLAYEQYF; CDR3nt: TGTGCCAGCAGTTCCCCCGGACTTGCCTACGAGCAGTACTTC; j_gene: TRBJ2-7; v_gene: TRBV28; abundance: many; d_gene: .
CDR3aa: CASSLMIAYEQYF; CDR3nt: TGTGCCAGCAGTTTAATGATAGCCTACGAGCAGTACTTC; j_gene: TRBJ2-7; v_gene: TRBV12-3/TRBV12-4; abundance: many; d_gene: .
CDR3aa: CASSGQGGNEQYF; CDR3nt: TGTGCCAGTAGTGGCCAGGGAGGTAACGAGCAGTACTTC; j_gene: TRBJ2-7; v_gene: TRBV19; abundance: .; d_gene: .
CDR3aa: CASSMPGLAGDLPNEQFF; CDR3nt: TGTGCCAGTAGTATGCCGGGACTAGCGGGAGATTTACCCAATGAGCAGTTCTTC; j_gene: TRBJ2-1; v_gene: TRBV19; abundance: .; d_gene: TRBD2
CDR3aa: CASSLGHSTEAFF; CDR3nt: TGTGCCAGCAGCCTAGGACACTCCACTGAAGCTTTCTTT; j_gene: TRBJ1-1; v_gene: TRBV7-8; abundance: many; d_gene: .
CDR3aa: CATSALAGGETQYF; CDR3nt: TGTGCCACCAGTGCACTAGCGGGAGGTGAGACCCAGTACTTC; j_gene: TRBJ2-5; v_gene: TRBV24-1; abundance: few; d_gene: TRBD2
CDR3aa: CASSQVHGREQYF; CDR3nt: TGCGCCAGCAGCCAGGTACATGGTCGAGAGCAGTACTTC; j_gene: TRBJ2-7; v_gene: TRBV4-1; abundance: .; d_gene: .
CDR3aa: CASSSRGPSSGEQFF; CDR3nt: TGTGCCAGCAGCTCAAGGGGACCCTCCTCCGGTGAGCAGTTCTTC; j_gene: TRBJ2-1; v_gene: TRBV7-2; abundance: many; d_gene: .
CDR3aa: CASSSGYRPQHF; CDR3nt: TGTGCCAGCAGCTCCGGGTATCGGCCCCAGCATTTT; j_gene: TRBJ1-5; v_gene: TRBV11-2; abundance: many; d_gene: .
CDR3aa: CASSYSYRGPYEQHF; CDR3nt: TGTGCCAGCAGTTACTCTTACAGGGGGCCCTACGAGCAGCACTTC; j_gene: TRBJ2-7; v_gene: TRBV6-5; abundance: .; d_gene: TRBD1
CDR3aa: CASIAGTGYNQPQHF; CDR3nt: TGTGCCAGTATTGCCGGGACAGGATACAATCAGCCCCAGCATTTT; j_gene: TRBJ1-5; v_gene: TRBV19; abundance: .; d_gene: TRBD1
CDR3aa: CSVEGGRGPYNEQFF; CDR3nt: TGCAGCGTTGAAGGCGGCAGGGGGCCTTACAATGAGCAGTTCTTC; j_gene: TRBJ2-1; v_gene: TRBV29-1; abundance: medium-sized; d_gene: TRBD1
CDR3aa: CASSLGGARPIQYF; CDR3nt: TGTGCCAGCAGTTTGGGGGGGGCCCGGCCCATTCAGTACTTC; j_gene: TRBJ2-4; v_gene: TRBV28; abundance: many; d_gene: .
CDR3aa: CASSERDRGWDEQYF; CDR3nt: TGTGCCAGCAGCGAAAGGGACAGGGGATGGGACGAGCAGTACTTC; j_gene: TRBJ2-7; v_gene: TRBV9; abundance: .; d_gene: TRBD1
CDR3aa: CASRGQGAVYEQYF; CDR3nt: TGTGCCAGCAGGGGACAGGGGGCTGTGTACGAGCAGTACTTC; j_gene: TRBJ2-7; v_gene: TRBV2; abundance: .; d_gene: TRBD1